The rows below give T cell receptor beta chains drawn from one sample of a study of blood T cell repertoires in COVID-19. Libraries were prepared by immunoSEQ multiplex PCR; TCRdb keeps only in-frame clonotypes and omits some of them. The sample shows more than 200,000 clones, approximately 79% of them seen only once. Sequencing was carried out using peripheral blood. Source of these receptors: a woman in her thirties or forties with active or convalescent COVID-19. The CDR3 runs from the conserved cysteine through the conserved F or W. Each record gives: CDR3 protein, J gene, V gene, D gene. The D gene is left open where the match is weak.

CASSEALQTVSNEQFF,TRBJ2-1,TRBV6-1,.
CASSTDRGREKLFF,TRBJ1-4,TRBV5-1,TRBD1
CAWGITTGGNSPLHF,TRBJ1-6,TRBV30,TRBD1
CAWSRQGSEKLFF,TRBJ1-4,TRBV30,.
CASSPGRATENSPLHF,TRBJ1-6,TRBV5-4,.
CAISGDRTSYTF,TRBJ1-2,TRBV10-3,TRBD1
CASSINRQETQYF,TRBJ2-5,TRBV19,.
CASRLRGQRGKLFF,TRBJ1-4,TRBV28,.
CASSRAGTGGGSPLHF,TRBJ1-6,TRBV14,TRBD1
CASSPHGGVNTGELFF,TRBJ2-2,TRBV7-3,.
CASSEVQGSQETQYF,TRBJ2-5,TRBV6-4,.
CASYGSNNEQFF,TRBJ2-1,TRBV27,.
CASSSGNYGYTF,TRBJ1-2,TRBV12-3/TRBV12-4,.
CASSHLQPQHF,TRBJ1-5,TRBV6-5,.
CASSLVRGQGRTGELFF,TRBJ2-2,TRBV11-2,TRBD1
CASSLRRGATTGELFF,TRBJ2-2,TRBV7-9,TRBD2
CASSLGGFGTGELFF,TRBJ2-2,TRBV3-1/TRBV3-2,.
CASSSKQGDGYTF,TRBJ1-2,TRBV7-9,.
CASSEDRFRNTIYF,TRBJ1-3,TRBV10-1,.
CASSQEHREASYNSPLHF,TRBJ1-6,TRBV4-2,.
CAISESFREGKLFF,TRBJ1-4,TRBV10-3,.
CASSRTSGGGTDTQYF,TRBJ2-3,TRBV19,TRBD2
CASSLWGEAANEKLFF,TRBJ1-4,TRBV28,.
CASSSGLAGTQETQYF,TRBJ2-5,TRBV5-4,TRBD2
CASSQETGFEKLFF,TRBJ1-4,TRBV4-1,TRBD1
CASSVAPGINSPLHF,TRBJ1-6,TRBV9,.
CASSLTGTGELFF,TRBJ2-2,TRBV7-9,.
CATRTGLTEAFF,TRBJ1-1,TRBV6-5,TRBD1
CASSQDHRGNTEAFF,TRBJ1-1,TRBV4-1,TRBD1
CASSLRLTYEQYF,TRBJ2-7,TRBV28,.
CASSRAGELGYTF,TRBJ1-2,TRBV5-4,.
CASSVEGTGGRYGYTF,TRBJ1-2,TRBV9,TRBD1
CASRGPNWEQYF,TRBJ2-7,TRBV14,.
CASSIGFLAGVLTDTQYF,TRBJ2-3,TRBV19,TRBD2
CASSLGQTVNQPQHF,TRBJ1-5,TRBV11-2,TRBD1